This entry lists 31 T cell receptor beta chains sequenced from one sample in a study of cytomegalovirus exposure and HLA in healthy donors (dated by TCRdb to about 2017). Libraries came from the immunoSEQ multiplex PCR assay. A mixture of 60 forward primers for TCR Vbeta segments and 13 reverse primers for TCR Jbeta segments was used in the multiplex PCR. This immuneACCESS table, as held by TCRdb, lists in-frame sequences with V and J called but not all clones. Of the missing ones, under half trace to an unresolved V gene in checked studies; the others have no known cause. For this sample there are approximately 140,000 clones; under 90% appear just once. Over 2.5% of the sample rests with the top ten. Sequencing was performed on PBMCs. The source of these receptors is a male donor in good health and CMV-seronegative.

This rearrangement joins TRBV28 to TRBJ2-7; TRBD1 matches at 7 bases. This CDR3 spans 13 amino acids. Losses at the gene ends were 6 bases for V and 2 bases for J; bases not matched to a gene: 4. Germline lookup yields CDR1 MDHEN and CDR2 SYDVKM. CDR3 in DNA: TGTGCCAGCAGCAAAGGGGGCCCCTACGAGCAGTACTTC. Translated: CASSKGGPYEQYF.

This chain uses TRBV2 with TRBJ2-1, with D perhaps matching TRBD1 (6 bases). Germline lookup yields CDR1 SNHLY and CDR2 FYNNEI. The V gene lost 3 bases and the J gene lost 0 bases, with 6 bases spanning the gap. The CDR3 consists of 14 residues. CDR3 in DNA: TGTGCCAGCAGTGAGGACAGCTCCTACAATGAGCAGTTCTTC. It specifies CASSEDSSYNEQFF.

CDR3 sequence (DNA): TGTGCCTGGAGTGTAAAAGGGGGGGTCCGGGAGCAGTACTTC. Amino acid sequence: CAWSVKGGVREQYF. This chain uses TRBV30 with TRBJ2-7; a possible D gene is TRBD2 (7 bases). The germline V gene has CDR1 GTSNPN and CDR2 SVGIG (reference sequence). Trimming took off 0 bases at V and 7 bases at J, with 16 bases between the two ends. The length of the CDR3 is 14 residues.

The DNA for the CDR3 is TGTGCCAGCAGCCCTACCCCTAGCACTGAAGCTTTCTTT. Protein: CASSPTPSTEAFF. V and J are TRBV5-4 and TRBJ1-1; no reliable D call. Germline lookup yields CDR1 SGHNT and CDR2 YYREEE (reference sequence). This CDR3 has 13 amino acids. Between the trimmed V and J ends, which lost 4 bases and 4 bases, there was a span of 11 bases.

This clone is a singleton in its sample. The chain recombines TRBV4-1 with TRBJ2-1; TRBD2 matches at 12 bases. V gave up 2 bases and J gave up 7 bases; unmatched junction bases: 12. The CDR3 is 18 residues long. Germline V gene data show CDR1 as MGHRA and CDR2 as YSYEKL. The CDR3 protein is CASSQQIGTSGRKNEQFF. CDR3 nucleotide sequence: TGCGCCAGCAGCCAACAAATCGGTACTAGCGGGAGGAAGAATGAGCAGTTCTTC.

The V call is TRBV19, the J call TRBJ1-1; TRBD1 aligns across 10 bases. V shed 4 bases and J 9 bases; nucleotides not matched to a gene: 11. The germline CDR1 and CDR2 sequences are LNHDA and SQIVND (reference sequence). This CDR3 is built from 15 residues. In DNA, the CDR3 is TGTGCCAGTAGTACAGACCGGGACAGGGGACTCCAAGCTTTCTTT. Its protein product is CASSTDRDRGLQAFF.

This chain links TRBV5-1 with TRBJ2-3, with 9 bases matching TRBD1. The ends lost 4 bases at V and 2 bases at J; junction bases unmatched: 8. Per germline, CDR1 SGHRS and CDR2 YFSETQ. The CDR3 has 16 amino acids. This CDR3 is CASSGGTGGLTDTQYF. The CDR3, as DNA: TGCGCCAGCAGCGGAGGTACAGGGGGCCTCACAGATACGCAGTATTTT.

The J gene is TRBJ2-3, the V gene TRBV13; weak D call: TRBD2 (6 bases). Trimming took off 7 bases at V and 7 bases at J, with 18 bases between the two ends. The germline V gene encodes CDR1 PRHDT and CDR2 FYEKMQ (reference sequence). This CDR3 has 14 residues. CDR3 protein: CASNSPGSGNTQYF. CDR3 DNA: TGTGCCAGCAATTCACCCGGGAGTGGGAATACGCAGTATTTT.

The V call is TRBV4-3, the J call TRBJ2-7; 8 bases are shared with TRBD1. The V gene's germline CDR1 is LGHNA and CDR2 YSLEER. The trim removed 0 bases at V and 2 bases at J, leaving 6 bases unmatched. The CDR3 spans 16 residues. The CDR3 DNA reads TGCGCCAGCAGCCAAGAATGGGCAGGGGGCCCCTACGAGCAGTACTTC. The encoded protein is CASSQEWAGGPYEQYF.

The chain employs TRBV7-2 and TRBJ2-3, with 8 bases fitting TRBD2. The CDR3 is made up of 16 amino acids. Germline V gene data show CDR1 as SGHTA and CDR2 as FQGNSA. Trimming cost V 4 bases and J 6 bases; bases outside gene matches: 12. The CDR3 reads CASSSRGERELDTQYF. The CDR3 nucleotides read TGTGCCAGCAGCTCCCGGGGAGAGCGGGAGTTGGATACGCAGTATTTT.

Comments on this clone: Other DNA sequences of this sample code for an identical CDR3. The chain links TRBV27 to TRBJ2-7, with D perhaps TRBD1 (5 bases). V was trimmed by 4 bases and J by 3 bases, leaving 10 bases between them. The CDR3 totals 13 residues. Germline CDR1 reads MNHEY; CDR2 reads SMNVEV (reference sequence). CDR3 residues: CASSSRTGYEQYF. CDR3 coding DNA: TGTGCCAGCAGTTCCCGCACAGGCTACGAGCAGTACTTC.

The CDR3 DNA is TGTGCCACCAGGGGTAGGGGGGGAAGCTCCTACGAGCAGTACTTC. It codes for CATRGRGGSSYEQYF. The chain joins TRBV2 to TRBJ2-7, with D perhaps matching TRBD2 (7 bases). Germline V gene data show CDR1 as SNHLY and CDR2 as FYNNEI. The CDR3 is 15 residues long. V shed 10 bases and J shed 0 bases, with 19 bases lying between them.

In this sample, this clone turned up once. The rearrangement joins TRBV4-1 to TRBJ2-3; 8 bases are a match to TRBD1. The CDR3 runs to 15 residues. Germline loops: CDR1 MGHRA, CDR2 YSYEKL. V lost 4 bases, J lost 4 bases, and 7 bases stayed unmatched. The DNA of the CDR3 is TGCGCCAGCAGCCGCGCCGGGACAGGAGCAGATACGCAGTATTTT. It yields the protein CASSRAGTGADTQYF.

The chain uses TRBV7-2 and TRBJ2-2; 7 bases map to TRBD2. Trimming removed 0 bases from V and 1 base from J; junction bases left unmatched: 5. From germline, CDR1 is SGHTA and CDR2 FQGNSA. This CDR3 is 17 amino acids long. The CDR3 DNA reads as TGTGCCAGCAGCTTAGCCATGGGGGAGGGGAACACCGGGGAGCTGTTTTTT. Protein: CASSLAMGEGNTGELFF.

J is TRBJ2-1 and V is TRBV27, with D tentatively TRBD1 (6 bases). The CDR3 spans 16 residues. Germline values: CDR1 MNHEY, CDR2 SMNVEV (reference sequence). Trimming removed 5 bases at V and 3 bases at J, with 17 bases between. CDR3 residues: CASSPSSGHSYNEQFF. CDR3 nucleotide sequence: TGTGCCAGCAGTCCCTCATCGGGACACAGCTACAATGAGCAGTTCTTC.

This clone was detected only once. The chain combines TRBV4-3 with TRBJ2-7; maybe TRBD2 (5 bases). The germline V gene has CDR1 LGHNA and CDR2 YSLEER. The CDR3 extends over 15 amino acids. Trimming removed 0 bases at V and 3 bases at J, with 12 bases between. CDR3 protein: CASSQERGYNYEQYF. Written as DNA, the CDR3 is TGCGCCAGCAGCCAAGAACGGGGATATAACTACGAGCAGTACTTC.

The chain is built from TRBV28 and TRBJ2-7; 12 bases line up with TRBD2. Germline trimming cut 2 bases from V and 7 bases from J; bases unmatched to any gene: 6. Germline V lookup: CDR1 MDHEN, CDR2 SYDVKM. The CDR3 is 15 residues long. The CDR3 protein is CASSLLAGGEGEQYF. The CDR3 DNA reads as TGTGCCAGCAGTTTACTAGCGGGGGGGGAGGGTGAGCAGTACTTC.

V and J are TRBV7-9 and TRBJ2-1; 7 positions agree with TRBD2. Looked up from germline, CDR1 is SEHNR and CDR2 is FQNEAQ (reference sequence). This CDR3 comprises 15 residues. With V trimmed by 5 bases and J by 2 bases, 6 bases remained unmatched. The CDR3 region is CASSLGLETYNEQFF. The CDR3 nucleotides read TGTGCCAGCAGCCTCGGACTAGAAACCTACAATGAGCAGTTCTTC.

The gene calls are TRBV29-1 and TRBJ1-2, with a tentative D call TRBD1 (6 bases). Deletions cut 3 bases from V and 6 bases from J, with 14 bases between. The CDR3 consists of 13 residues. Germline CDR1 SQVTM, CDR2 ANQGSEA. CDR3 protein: CSVEGAEGNGYTF. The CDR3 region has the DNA TGCAGCGTTGAGGGGGCAGAGGGGAATGGCTACACCTTC.

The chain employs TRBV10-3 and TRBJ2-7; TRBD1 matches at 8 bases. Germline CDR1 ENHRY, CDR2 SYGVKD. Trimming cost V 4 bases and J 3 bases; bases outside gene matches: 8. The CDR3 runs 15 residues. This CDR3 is CAISGGPGQDYEQYF. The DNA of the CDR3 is TGTGCCATCAGTGGAGGACCGGGACAGGACTACGAGCAGTACTTC.

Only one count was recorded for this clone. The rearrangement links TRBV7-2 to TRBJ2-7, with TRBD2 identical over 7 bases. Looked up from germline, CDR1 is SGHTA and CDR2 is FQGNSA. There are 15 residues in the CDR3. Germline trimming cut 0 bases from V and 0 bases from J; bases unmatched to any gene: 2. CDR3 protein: CASSLAGGSSYEQYF. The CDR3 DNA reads TGTGCCAGCAGCTTAGCGGGGGGGAGCTCCTACGAGCAGTACTTC.

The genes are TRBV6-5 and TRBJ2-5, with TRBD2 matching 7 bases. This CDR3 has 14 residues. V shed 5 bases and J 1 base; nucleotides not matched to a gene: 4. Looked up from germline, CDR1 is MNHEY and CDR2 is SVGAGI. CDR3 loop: CASSRTRFQETQYF. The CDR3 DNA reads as TGTGCCAGCAGTCGGACTAGATTCCAAGAGACCCAGTACTTC.

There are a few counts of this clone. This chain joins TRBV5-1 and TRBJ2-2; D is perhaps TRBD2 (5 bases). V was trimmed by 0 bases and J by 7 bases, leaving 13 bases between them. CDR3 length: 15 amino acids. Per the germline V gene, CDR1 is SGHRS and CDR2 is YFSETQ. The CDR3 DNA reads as TGCGCCAGCAGCTTGGCCTCGAGGGTAGGCGGGGAGCTGTTTTTT. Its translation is CASSLASRVGGELFF.

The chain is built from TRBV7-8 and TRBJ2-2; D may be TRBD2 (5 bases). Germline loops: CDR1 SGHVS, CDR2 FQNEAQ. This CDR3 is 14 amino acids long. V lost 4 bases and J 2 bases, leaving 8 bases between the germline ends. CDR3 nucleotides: TGTGCCAGCAGCTGGACTGCAAACACCGGGGAGCTGTTTTTT. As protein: CASSWTANTGELFF.

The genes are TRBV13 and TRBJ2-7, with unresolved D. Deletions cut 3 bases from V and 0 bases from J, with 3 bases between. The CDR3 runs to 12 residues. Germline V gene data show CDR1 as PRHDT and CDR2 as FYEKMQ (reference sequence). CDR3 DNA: TGTGCCAGCAGCTTCAGCTCCTACGAGCAGTACTTC. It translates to CASSFSSYEQYF.

CDR3 DNA sequence: TGTGCCAGCAGCTCCGACAGGGGGCTTGAAGCTTTCTTT. Translation: CASSSDRGLEAFF. This chain connects TRBV7-2 to TRBJ1-1; TRBD1 agrees at 10 bases. The length of the CDR3 is 13 residues. Germline assignment: CDR1 SGHTA and CDR2 FQGNSA. Germline trimming cut 4 bases from V and 7 bases from J; bases unmatched to any gene: 3.

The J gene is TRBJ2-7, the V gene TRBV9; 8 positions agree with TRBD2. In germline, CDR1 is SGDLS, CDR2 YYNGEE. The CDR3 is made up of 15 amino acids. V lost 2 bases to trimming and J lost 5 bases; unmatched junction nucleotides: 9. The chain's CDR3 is CASSVGSGITDEQYF. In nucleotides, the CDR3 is TGTGCCAGCAGCGTTGGTAGCGGGATTACGGACGAGCAGTACTTC.

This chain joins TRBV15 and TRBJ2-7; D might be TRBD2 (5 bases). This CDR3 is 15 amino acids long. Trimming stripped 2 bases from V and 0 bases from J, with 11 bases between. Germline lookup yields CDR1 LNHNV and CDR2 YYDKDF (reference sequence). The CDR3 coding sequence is TGTGCCACCAGCAGATTTTCGGGAATCTCCTACGAGCAGTACTTC. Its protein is CATSRFSGISYEQYF.

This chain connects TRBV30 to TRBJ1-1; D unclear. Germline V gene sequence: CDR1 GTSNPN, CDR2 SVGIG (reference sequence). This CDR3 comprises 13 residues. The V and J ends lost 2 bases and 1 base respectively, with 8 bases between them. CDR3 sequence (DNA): TGTGCCTGGAGTCCCGCCGGGAACACTGAAGCTTTCTTT. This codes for CAWSPAGNTEAFF.

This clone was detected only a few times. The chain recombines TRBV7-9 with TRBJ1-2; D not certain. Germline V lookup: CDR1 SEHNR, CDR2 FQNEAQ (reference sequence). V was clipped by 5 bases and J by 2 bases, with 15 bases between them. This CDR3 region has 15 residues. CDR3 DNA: TGTGCCAGCAGCCCCTCGACCGGGTCCAACTATGGCTACACCTTC. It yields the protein CASSPSTGSNYGYTF. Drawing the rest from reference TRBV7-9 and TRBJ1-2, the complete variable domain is DTGVSQNPRHKITKRGQNVTFRCDPISEHNRLYWYRQTLGQGPEFLTYFQNEAQLEKSRLLSDRFSAERPKGSFSTLEIQRTEQGDSAMYLCASSPSTGSNYGYTFGSGTRLTVV.

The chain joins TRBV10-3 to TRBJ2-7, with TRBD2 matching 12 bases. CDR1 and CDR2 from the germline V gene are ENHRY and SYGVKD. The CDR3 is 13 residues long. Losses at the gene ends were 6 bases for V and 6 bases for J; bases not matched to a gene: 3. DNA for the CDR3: TGTGCCATCAGGACTAGCGGGAGTGCCGAGCAGTACTTC. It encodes CAIRTSGSAEQYF.